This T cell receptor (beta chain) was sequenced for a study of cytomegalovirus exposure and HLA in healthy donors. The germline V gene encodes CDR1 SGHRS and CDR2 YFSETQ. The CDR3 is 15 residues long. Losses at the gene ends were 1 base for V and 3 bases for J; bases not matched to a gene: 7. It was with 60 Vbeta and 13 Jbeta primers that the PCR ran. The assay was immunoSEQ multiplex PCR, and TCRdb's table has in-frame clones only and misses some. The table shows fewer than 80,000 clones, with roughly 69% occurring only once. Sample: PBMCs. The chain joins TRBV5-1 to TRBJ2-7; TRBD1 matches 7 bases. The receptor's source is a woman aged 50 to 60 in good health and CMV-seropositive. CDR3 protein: CASSLMTGTIYEQYF. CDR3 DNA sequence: TGCGCCAGCAGCTTGATGACAGGGACGATCTACGAGCAGTACTTC.